These T cell receptor beta chains were read from a single sample in a study of cytotoxic CD8 clonotypes in ibrutinib-treated CLL. Assay used: immunoSEQ multiplex PCR; TCRdb lists only in-frame clones, some missing. This sample has 250,000 to 350,000 clones; roughly 76% occur once, and the top ten carry approximately 5.6%. This specimen consisted of PBMCs, obtained at disease progression, from a patient treated with ibrutinib. The origin of the receptors is a human donor with chronic lymphocytic leukemia. The CDR3 runs from the conserved cysteine through the conserved F or W. D genes are given only for firm matches. The size entry is marked missing in some rows and otherwise reads once, few, many or a size class.

J gene | clone size | V gene | D gene | CDR3 protein | CDR3 DNA
TRBJ2-3 | . | TRBV7-9 | . | CASSLAPLAASSTDTQYF | TGTGCCAGCAGCTTAGCCCCATTAGCCGCATCTAGCACAGATACGCAGTATTTT
TRBJ2-6 | . | TRBV5-4 | . | CASSLVAAEANVLTF | TGTGCCAGCAGCTTGGTGGCAGCTGAGGCCAACGTCCTGACTTTC
TRBJ1-1 | . | TRBV29-1 | TRBD1 | CSGRQGITEAFF | TGCAGCGGAAGACAGGGGATTACTGAAGCTTTCTTT
TRBJ1-4 | . | TRBV27 | . | CASSSSTLTGPWEKLFF | TGTGCCAGCAGTTCGTCGACACTCACAGGACCTTGGGAAAAACTGTTTTTT
TRBJ2-1 | once | TRBV28 | TRBD2 | CASSHLAGSYNEQFF | TGTGCCAGCAGCCATCTAGCGGGATCCTACAATGAGCAGTTCTTC
TRBJ2-7 | once | TRBV21-1 | . | CASPDSYEQYF | TGTGCCAGCCCCGACTCGTACGAGCAGTACTTC
TRBJ2-7 | . | TRBV9 | . | CASSLGREITYEQYF | TGTGCCAGCAGCCTCGGAAGGGAAATAACCTACGAGCAGTACTTC
TRBJ2-1 | . | TRBV29-1 | TRBD2 | CSSSGRAVEQFF | TGCAGCTCTAGCGGGAGGGCCGTTGAGCAGTTCTTC
TRBJ2-7 | . | TRBV6-1 | TRBD2 | CASSDTTSGRSYEQYF | TGTGCCAGCAGTGACACGACTAGCGGGAGATCCTACGAGCAGTACTTC
TRBJ2-1 | . | TRBV18 | . | CASSPDQIFNEQFF | TGTGCCAGCTCACCGGACCAGATCTTCAATGAGCAGTTCTTC
TRBJ2-2 | . | TRBV4-2 | . | CASSQAWHQTGELFF | TGTGCCAGCAGCCAAGCGTGGCACCAGACCGGGGAGCTGTTTTTT
TRBJ1-4 | . | TRBV4-1 | . | CASSMIGLSNEKLFF | TGCGCCAGCAGCATGATTGGATTGTCTAATGAAAAACTGTTTTTT
TRBJ1-1 | . | TRBV28 | . | CASSLARQNEAFF | TGTGCCAGCAGTTTAGCTCGACAGAATGAAGCTTTCTTT
TRBJ2-7 | . | TRBV7-2 | TRBD2 | CASSLSGRECEQYF | TGTGCCAGCAGCTTAAGCGGGAGGGAATGCGAGCAGTACTTC
TRBJ2-3 | few | TRBV5-1 | TRBD2 | CASSLGLAGGTDTQYF | TGCGCCAGCAGCTTGGGACTAGCGGGAGGCACAGATACGCAGTATTTT
TRBJ1-2 | . | TRBV2 | . | CASSRGRDYGYTF | TGTGCCAGCTCTCGGGGACGCGACTATGGCTACACCTTC
TRBJ2-3 | . | TRBV18 | TRBD2 | CASSLGSGGTRYPDTQYF | TGTGCCAGCTCACTTGGCAGCGGGGGCACCAGATACCCAGATACGCAGTATTTT
TRBJ1-3 | . | TRBV5-4 | TRBD1 | CASSPSGDRAGNTIYF | TGTGCCAGCAGCCCCTCCGGCGACAGGGCTGGAAACACCATATATTTT
TRBJ2-7 | . | TRBV19 | TRBD1 | CASSTGPGQGLLPSYEQYF | TGTGCCAGTAGTACCGGACCGGGACAGGGACTACTCCCCTCCTACGAGCAGTACTTC
TRBJ1-2 | . | TRBV28 | TRBD1 | CASSSQGKDYGYTF | TGTGCCAGCAGTTCACAGGGGAAGGACTATGGCTACACCTTC
TRBJ2-5 | . | TRBV5-1 | . | CASSSPAYQETQYF | TGCGCCAGCAGCTCCCCTGCGTACCAAGAGACCCAGTACTTC
TRBJ2-7 | . | TRBV11-2 | . | CASSLEATLSYEQYF | TGTGCCAGCAGCTTAGAGGCCACTTTAAGTTACGAGCAGTACTTC
TRBJ2-5 | . | TRBV7-2 | TRBD2 | CASSFLAVETQYF | TGTGCCAGCAGCTTTCTAGCGGTCGAGACCCAGTACTTC
TRBJ2-1 | . | TRBV9 | TRBD2 | CASSVGGLAVYNEQFF | TGTGCCAGCAGCGTAGGGGGACTAGCGGTCTACAATGAGCAGTTCTTC
TRBJ2-7 | once | TRBV15 | . | CATSRDLMGGGYEQYF | TGTGCCACCAGCAGAGATCTTATGGGGGGCGGCTACGAGCAGTACTTC
TRBJ2-1 | . | TRBV15 | . | CATSRDRGGGYNEQFF | TGTGCCACCAGCAGAGATAGAGGGGGAGGTTACAATGAGCAGTTCTTC
TRBJ2-7 | few | TRBV10-3 | . | CAIEGESSYEQYF | TGTGCCATCGAGGGGGAATCCTCATACGAGCAGTACTTC
TRBJ2-7 | . | TRBV4-1 | . | CASSQRLSYEQYF | TGCGCCAGCAGCCAGAGGCTCTCCTACGAGCAGTACTTC
TRBJ2-1 | few | TRBV7-3 | . | CASSLSSNNEQFF | TGTGCCAGCAGCTTATCCAGCAACAATGAGCAGTTCTTC
TRBJ2-1 | few | TRBV5-6 | TRBD2 | CASSLSVLAGADYNEQFF | TGTGCCAGCAGCTTGAGCGTCTTAGCGGGAGCGGATTACAATGAGCAGTTCTTC
TRBJ1-1 | few | TRBV10-1 | . | CASSLDGMNTEAFF | TGCGCCAGCAGTCTGGATGGGATGAACACTGAAGCTTTCTTT
TRBJ1-4 | . | TRBV5-1 | TRBD1 | CASSSRAGTGVSANEKLFF | TGCGCCAGCAGCAGCAGGGCCGGGACAGGGGTGTCGGCTAATGAAAAACTGTTTTTT
TRBJ2-5 | . | TRBV15 | TRBD2 | CATSREGTSQETQYF | TGTGCCACCAGCAGAGAAGGGACTAGCCAAGAGACCCAGTACTTC
TRBJ2-5 | . | TRBV5-1 | TRBD1 | CASSSTPGTGGYF | TGCGCCAGCAGCTCTACCCCCGGGACAGGGGGGTACTTC
TRBJ1-3 | . | TRBV7-2 | . | CASSLEGPGTPLYF | TGTGCCAGCAGCTTAGAGGGGCCCGGGACGCCTTTATATTTT
TRBJ2-7 | . | TRBV7-9 | TRBD1 | CASSSTGGWYEQYF | TGTGCCAGCAGCTCAACAGGGGGGTGGTACGAGCAGTACTTC
TRBJ1-2 | once | TRBV20-1 | . | CSSQLNYGYTF | TGCAGTTCACAACTTAACTATGGCTACACCTTC
TRBJ2-5 | . | TRBV7-9 | . | CASSPKRGWTQETQYF | TGTGCCAGCAGCCCGAAAAGGGGTTGGACCCAAGAGACCCAGTACTTC
TRBJ2-3 | . | TRBV27 | TRBD2 | CASSLRSGRAADTQYF | TGTGCCAGCAGTTTACGCAGCGGGAGGGCCGCAGATACGCAGTATTTT
TRBJ2-5 | . | TRBV4-1 | . | CASSQDPLTRGRQETQYF | TGCGCCAGCAGCCAAGATCCTTTAACAAGAGGGAGGCAAGAGACCCAGTACTTC
TRBJ2-3 | . | TRBV7-9 | . | CASSINTDTQYF | TGTGCCAGCAGCATAAACACAGATACGCAGTATTTT
TRBJ2-3 | . | TRBV28 | . | CASSPPSTDTQYF | TGTGCCAGCAGTCCCCCATCCACAGATACGCAGTATTTT